Listed below are T cell receptor beta chains from one sample, sequenced in a study of cytomegalovirus exposure and HLA in healthy donors. Profiled with immunoSEQ multiplex PCR; TCRdb holds only in-frame clones, not every one. This table holds over 95,000 clones, over 55% found once. Sequenced: PBMCs. Every receptor here comes from a man aged 18 to 30 in good health and CMV-seropositive. Each CDR3 is given with its conserved first and last residue. D genes are given only for firm matches. The size entry is marked missing in some rows and otherwise reads once, few, many or a size class.

>-|TRBJ2-2|-|TRBV4-2
CASSPTSTGELFF
TGTGCCAGCAGCCCTACTAGTACCGGGGAGCTGTTTTTT
>-|TRBJ1-1|TRBD1|TRBV10-3
CAISEKKGANTEAFF
TGTGCCATCAGTGAGAAGAAGGGGGCGAACACTGAAGCTTTCTTT
>-|TRBJ2-7|-|TRBV6-1
CASREGTPVHYEQYF
TGTGCCAGCAGAGAAGGGACTCCAGTTCATTACGAGCAGTACTTC
>-|TRBJ2-5|-|TRBV11-2
CASSFGPSGTQYF
TGTGCCAGCAGCTTTGGTCCAAGCGGGACCCAGTACTTC
>-|TRBJ2-3|-|TRBV6-1
CASSEDRVVTDTQYF
TGTGCCAGCAGTGAAGACAGGGTGGTCACAGATACGCAGTATTTT
>-|TRBJ2-5|TRBD2|TRBV4-2
CASSPSPSGGKETQYF
TGTGCCAGCAGCCCAAGTCCTAGCGGGGGAAAAGAGACCCAGTACTTC
>few|TRBJ2-3|-|TRBV10-3
CAISGQELFRPTDTQYF
TGTGCCATCAGTGGCCAAGAGCTCTTCAGGCCCACAGATACGCAGTATTTT
>-|TRBJ2-4|-|TRBV9
CASNLEVAKNIQYF
TGTGCCAGCAACCTAGAGGTAGCCAAAAACATTCAGTACTTC
>few|TRBJ1-1|-|TRBV9
CASSVGTGPGEKGNTEAFF
TGTGCCAGCAGCGTAGGGACCGGACCTGGGGAGAAAGGGAACACTGAAGCTTTCTTT
>-|TRBJ2-3|-|TRBV4-1
CASSQIGVGTDTQYF
TGCGCCAGCAGCCAAATCGGGGTAGGCACAGATACGCAGTATTTT
>-|TRBJ1-2|TRBD1|TRBV6-1
CASSERTGTGCIGVF
TGTGCCAGCAGTGAAAGAACCGGGACAGGGTGTATTGGCGTCTTC
>-|TRBJ1-1|TRBD1|TRBV19
CASSPLGTDMNTEAFF
TGTGCCAGTAGCCCGTTGGGGACAGACATGAACACTGAAGCTTTCTTT
>-|TRBJ2-1|TRBD2|TRBV27
CASSLLKTSGALSPFF
TGTGCCAGCAGTTTACTAAAGACTAGCGGGGCCTTGAGCCCGTTCTTC
>-|TRBJ2-5|TRBD2|TRBV5-6
CASSWELAGGASAQYF
TGTGCCAGCAGCTGGGAACTAGCGGGGGGGGCTTCAGCCCAGTACTTC
>-|TRBJ2-7|TRBD1|TRBV30
CAWSVSGTGGEQYF
TGTGCCTGGAGTGTGTCTGGGACAGGGGGCGAGCAGTACTTC
>-|TRBJ2-2|-|TRBV5-6
CASSLAGQLNTGELFF
TGTGCCAGCAGCTTGGCCGGACAACTGAACACCGGGGAGCTGTTTTTT
>once|TRBJ1-5|TRBD1|TRBV5-6
CASSLGQGPQPQHF
TGTGCCAGCAGCTTAGGACAGGGACCGCAGCCCCAGCATTTT
>-|TRBJ1-5|TRBD1|TRBV2
CASSELGQGGQPQHF
TGTGCCAGCAGTGAGCTGGGACAGGGGGGTCAGCCCCAGCATTTT
>-|TRBJ1-1|-|TRBV5-1
CASSSNREFEAFF
TGCGCCAGCAGCTCTAACAGGGAGTTTGAAGCTTTCTTT
>-|TRBJ2-3|TRBD2|TRBV27
CASSLSAGGRIGGDTQYF
TGTGCCAGCAGTTTATCCGCGGGGGGGCGGATTGGGGGAGATACGCAGTATTTT
>-|TRBJ2-4|-|TRBV5-6
CASSLEMVGGKNIQYF
TGTGCCAGCAGCTTGGAAATGGTCGGAGGGAAAAACATTCAGTACTTC
>few|TRBJ1-1|-|TRBV4-1
CASSQVTANTEAFF
TGCGCCAGCAGCCAAGTGACAGCGAACACTGAAGCTTTCTTT
>-|TRBJ1-3|-|TRBV19
CASSIVDGGPGNTIYF
TGTGCCAGTAGTATAGTGGACGGGGGTCCCGGAAACACCATATATTTT
>once|TRBJ1-5|TRBD1|TRBV6-5
CASRQGRLGNQPQHF
TGTGCCAGCAGACAGGGGAGGTTGGGCAATCAGCCCCAGCATTTT
>-|TRBJ2-7|-|TRBV6-1
CASFFKEKAAYEQYF
TGTGCCAGTTTTTTCAAGGAGAAGGCGGCATACGAGCAGTACTTC
>-|TRBJ2-5|-|TRBV7-6
CASSLVQGTKETQYF
TGTGCCAGCAGCTTAGTGCAGGGCACTAAAGAGACCCAGTACTTC
>-|TRBJ1-3|TRBD1|TRBV10-1
CASSDLTGAGGNTIYF
TGCGCCAGCAGTGATCTTACAGGGGCAGGTGGAAACACCATATATTTT
>-|TRBJ2-5|-|TRBV29-1
CSVDARAETQYF
TGCAGCGTTGACGCCCGAGCGGAGACCCAGTACTTC
>-|TRBJ1-6|-|TRBV19
CASSIGQGAESPLHF
TGTGCCAGTAGTATAGGTCAAGGGGCCGAATCACCCCTCCACTTT
>few|TRBJ1-1|-|TRBV28
CASSRTDMNTEAFF
TGTGCCAGCAGCCGGACAGATATGAACACTGAAGCTTTCTTT
>many|TRBJ1-6|TRBD1|TRBV28
CASRRAGTDNSPLHF
TGTGCCAGCAGGAGGGCCGGGACAGACAATTCACCCCTCCACTTT
>-|TRBJ2-2|TRBD1|TRBV2
CASSEQGAGELFF
TGTGCCAGCAGTGAACAGGGGGCCGGGGAGCTGTTTTTT
>-|TRBJ2-7|-|TRBV12-1
CASSFATGGRGTYEQYF
TGTGCCAGCAGCTTTGCTACAGGGGGAAGAGGCACCTACGAGCAGTACTTC
>few|TRBJ1-1|TRBD1|TRBV5-6
CASSLEGGRNTEAFF
TGTGCCAGCAGCTTGGAAGGGGGCCGCAACACTGAAGCTTTCTTT
>-|TRBJ2-1|-|TRBV5-1
CASSPFRGFNEQFF
TGCGCCAGCAGCCCCTTTCGAGGGTTCAATGAGCAGTTCTTC
>-|TRBJ2-7|TRBD1|TRBV5-1
CASSLAGTGIEQYF
TGCGCCAGCAGCTTGGCCGGGACAGGGATCGAGCAGTACTTC
>-|TRBJ2-7|-|TRBV30
CAWSAGYEQYF
TGTGCCTGGAGCGCCGGCTACGAGCAGTACTTC